This T cell receptor (beta chain) was sequenced for a study of blood T cell repertoires in COVID-19. Study background: The United States, Italy and Spain provided the acute and convalescent COVID-19 samples. T cells, B-cell-depleted T cells, or PBMCs supplied cDNA or gDNA.

The CDR3 is 14 amino acids. J gave up 1 base and V 1 base, and 0 bases lay outside the gene matches. Germline V gene lookup returns CDR1 LNHDA and CDR2 SQIVND (reference sequence). In the source study's methods: Amplification of reference gene primers was used by the study to estimate nucleated cell counts. Produced via immunoSEQ multiplex PCR; TCRdb's table is partial and in-frame only. That table gives V, J and clone size, and the DNA gave D and trimming. The table has 110,000 to 150,000 clones, around 81% seen once. The chain recombines TRBV19 with TRBJ1-1; 7 bases agree with TRBD1. The sequence was collected from a woman between 45 and 60 years old with acute or convalescent COVID-19. Input material: peripheral blood. The CDR3 is CASSIGTGNTEAFF. CDR3 sequence (DNA): TGTGCCAGTAGTATAGGGACAGGGAACACTGAAGCTTTCTTT.